This TCR beta chain appears in the sequencing data of a study of T cell repertoires in cytomegalovirus infection (dated by TCRdb to the late 2010s). In the study overall: Because public TCR beta signatures pointed to carriage of CMV infection together with the matching HLA type, the HLA type of each donor mattered for the analysis. The paper's findings and limits, for the study overall: The ex vivo response was dominated by HLA-C-restricted CMV-specific TCR beta clonotypes, which also provided the single most frequent clonotype in two of eight donors. In both this cohort and an independent cohort of more than 350 donors, the cumulative frequency of public TCR beta family members distinguished carriers of CMV infection plus the relevant HLA type.

The reads were generated on an Illumina HiSeq 1500. TCRdb trimmed the raw reads at Q25, called clones with MiXCR and kept productive beta chains. Each record represents a unique CDR3 protein, reported with the most common genes and DNA among its rows. In this sample the table shows 350,000 to 500,000 distinct CDR3 sequences, about a third of which occur a single time. The biggest ten clones account for roughly 13% of the sample. V was cut back by 0 bases and J by 3 bases, leaving a gap of 6 bases between them. The CDR3 measures 14 amino acids from cysteine to phenylalanine. Only the CDR3 portion is preserved as DNA: 42 bases, with reading frame beginning at the first base. CDR1 and CDR2 (ENHRY, SYGVKD) derive from the germline V gene. This clonotype has only a few counts. What this receptor recognizes is not known. Base qualities were left out, and no much larger clone turns up one base away.

The V and J genes are TRBV10-3 and TRBJ2-4; the D gene assignment is perhaps TRBD1 or TRBD2, with each matching 5 bases. The sample taken for sequencing was PBMCs. This TCR was recovered from a human donor in good health (CMV status not recorded). Some clones in this sample may be carry-over from other donors' samples. The nucleotides are TGTGCCATCAGTGAGTCTGGGGGCAAAAACATTCAGTACTTC. This encodes CAISESGGKNIQYF.